This is a list of T cell receptor beta chains from one sample in a study of identical twins. TCRdb reprocessed the 5' RACE reads with MiXCR, giving one entry per CDR3 protein. The sample carries hundreds of thousands of distinct CDR3 sequences, about 7% recorded once. The same specimen was also included in a second study, on yellow fever vaccine responses in identical twins.

Sequenced sample: PBMCs. Source of these receptors: a young woman in good health. The CDR3 runs from the conserved cysteine through the conserved F or W. Each record gives: V gene, clone size, J gene, D gene, CDR3 DNA, CDR3 protein. The D gene is left open where the match is weak. Size is omitted from some rows. Given values are once, few, many or a class for expanded clones.

TRBV6-5,NA,TRBJ2-2,NA,TGTGCCAGCAGTTACTCAGGGACCCCGAACACCGGGGAGCTGTTTTTT,CASSYSGTPNTGELFF
TRBV11-2,few,TRBJ1-6,NA,TGTGCCAGCAGCTTAGTTTTGGGGGACTCACCCCTCCACTTT,CASSLVLGDSPLHF
TRBV10-1,few,TRBJ2-3,NA,TGCGCCAGCAGTGAAAGCACCTTCGGCACAGATACGCAGTATTTT,CASSESTFGTDTQYF
TRBV27,NA,TRBJ2-1,NA,TGTGCCAGCAGTCAGCGTTCCGATGAGCAGTTCTTC,CASSQRSDEQFF
TRBV12-3/TRBV12-4,many,TRBJ1-1,TRBD1,TGTGCCAGCAGTTTTAGGGGGCTGGACACTGAAGCTTTCTTT,CASSFRGLDTEAFF
TRBV4-1,many,TRBJ2-5,NA,TGCGCCAGCAGCCAAGATCTTGGGGCAGGCCAAGAGACCCAGTACTTC,CASSQDLGAGQETQYF
TRBV7-9,NA,TRBJ2-1,TRBD1,TGTGCCAGCAGCTTATTGGTAGGGGGCGAGGATGAGCAGTTCTTC,CASSLLVGGEDEQFF
TRBV3-1,NA,TRBJ2-4,NA,TGTGCCAGCACCCCCGTCGGAGCCAAAAACATTCAGTACTTC,CASTPVGAKNIQYF
TRBV11-2,many,TRBJ2-1,NA,TGTGCCAGCAGCTTTAGAGGGAGCCCCTACAATGAGCAGTTCTTC,CASSFRGSPYNEQFF
TRBV6-5,NA,TRBJ2-1,NA,TGTGCCAGCAGGACCTCTGGTTGGGAGCAGTTCTTC,CASRTSGWEQFF
TRBV13,few,TRBJ2-3,TRBD2,TGTGCCAGCAGCCCCCAACTAGCGGGGAGCTCTCCGCAGTATTTT,CASSPQLAGSSPQYF
TRBV7-8,NA,TRBJ1-1,TRBD1,TGTGCCAGCAGCTTGTCTTCACCGACAGGGATTAACACTGAAGCTTTCTTT,CASSLSSPTGINTEAFF
TRBV18,few,TRBJ1-2,NA,TGTGCCAGCTCAAAGGACGACTATGGCTACACCTTC,CASSKDDYGYTF
TRBV3-1,many,TRBJ1-1,NA,TGTGCCAGCAGCCAAGTGGCCACTGAAGCTTTCTTT,CASSQVATEAFF
TRBV28,many,TRBJ2-4,NA,TGTGCCAGCAGCCCTACCTTCATGAAGGGCAAGTCGTCAGCCAAAAACATTCAGTACTTC,CASSPTFMKGKSSAKNIQYF
TRBV7-8,many,TRBJ1-1,NA,TGTGCCAGCAGCTTTCAGGGCACTGAAGCTTTCTTT,CASSFQGTEAFF
TRBV12-3/TRBV12-4,NA,TRBJ2-1,NA,TGTGCCAGCCATGCGGGGATTCGCTTACCCAGTGAGCAGTTCTTC,CASHAGIRLPSEQFF
TRBV6-5,NA,TRBJ2-2,TRBD2,TGTGCCAGCAGTTACTCAGAGACTAGCGGGAGGTCCCTCGGGGAGCTGTTTTTT,CASSYSETSGRSLGELFF
TRBV4-1,many,TRBJ2-2,TRBD1,TGCGCCAGCAGCCAAGCCCGGGACAGCGACACCGGGGAGCTGTTTTTT,CASSQARDSDTGELFF
TRBV9,many,TRBJ1-1,TRBD1,TGTGCCAGCAGCGCAAACCCAGACCGACAGGGTCGCGGCACTGAAGCTTTCTTT,CASSANPDRQGRGTEAFF
TRBV25-1,many,TRBJ1-1,TRBD1,TGTGCCAGCAGTGAAGGGTTTGGGGGACAGGAGAACACTGAAGCTTTCTTT,CASSEGFGGQENTEAFF
TRBV12-3/TRBV12-4,NA,TRBJ2-1,TRBD2,TGTGCCAGCGAGGGACTAGCGGGGCCCGATGAGCAGTTCTTC,CASEGLAGPDEQFF
TRBV20-1,NA,TRBJ2-1,TRBD2,TGCAGTGCTAGCGGGACTACCGTGAATGAGCAGTTCTTC,CSASGTTVNEQFF
TRBV12-3/TRBV12-4,many,TRBJ1-3,NA,TGTGCCAGCAGCCTTCTACAGCCAACTGGAAACACCATATATTTT,CASSLLQPTGNTIYF
TRBV6-1,few,TRBJ2-1,TRBD1,TGTGCCAGCAGACCCGGACAGGGGGGCCACAATGAGCAGTTCTTC,CASRPGQGGHNEQFF
TRBV12-3/TRBV12-4,many,TRBJ2-7,TRBD2,TGTGCCAGCAGCCTCTATTTTAGCGGGAGCTCCCACGAGCAGTACTTC,CASSLYFSGSSHEQYF
TRBV3-1,NA,TRBJ2-1,TRBD2,TGTGCCTGCTCCCCTAGCGGGGGGGGGCCATCCTACAATGAGCAGTTCTTC,CACSPSGGGPSYNEQFF
TRBV10-3,NA,TRBJ2-1,NA,TGTGCCATCGCCAGTTCCTATGAGCAGTTCTTC,CAIASSYEQFF
TRBV10-3,NA,TRBJ1-6,TRBD1,TGTGCCATCAGAGGGGACAGGGACTCACCCCTCCACTTT,CAIRGDRDSPLHF
TRBV27,NA,TRBJ2-1,NA,TGTGCCAGCAGTTTACGTCTACCCCCCGGAAATGAGCAGTTCTTC,CASSLRLPPGNEQFF
TRBV6-1,few,TRBJ2-7,NA,TGTGCCAGCAGGGCCCCGCCGGGAACCAGCTCCTACGAGCAGTACTTC,CASRAPPGTSSYEQYF
TRBV7-7,many,TRBJ2-3,NA,TGTGCCAGCAGCGTGACTAGCACAGATACGCAGTATTTT,CASSVTSTDTQYF
TRBV10-1,NA,TRBJ2-2,TRBD1,TGCGCCAGCACCGGGACAGGGTTGCGCACCGGGGAGCTGTTTTTT,CASTGTGLRTGELFF
TRBV5-5,NA,TRBJ1-5,TRBD1,TGTGCCAGCAGCTTGCTTTCAGGGGGCGGTCAGCCCCAGCATTTT,CASSLLSGGGQPQHF
TRBV12-3/TRBV12-4,NA,TRBJ2-1,TRBD2,TGTGCCAGCACCTTCTGGGGGGGGGGAAACAATGAGCAGTTCTTC,CASTFWGGGNNEQFF
TRBV5-1,few,TRBJ2-2,NA,TGCGCCAGCAGCTTGGGTCTTCCTACGGGCGGGGAGCTGTTTTTT,CASSLGLPTGGELFF
TRBV18,many,TRBJ1-1,NA,TGTGCCAGCTCACCAGAGAGCAGGAACACTGAAGCTTTCTTT,CASSPESRNTEAFF
TRBV24-1,NA,TRBJ2-3,TRBD2,TGTGCCACCAGTGATGGACGACTAGCGGGCGTTACAGATACGCAGTATTTT,CATSDGRLAGVTDTQYF
TRBV5-1,many,TRBJ1-6,TRBD1,TGCGCCAGCAGCTTGACGGGACAGCGGTCACCCCTCCACTTT,CASSLTGQRSPLHF
TRBV5-1,many,TRBJ2-7,NA,TGCGCCAACCCCTGGAGGAAGGGGGGCTCCTACGAGCAGTACTTC,CANPWRKGGSYEQYF
TRBV20-1,NA,TRBJ2-1,TRBD2,TGCAGTGCTCCCAACCTGTATACTAGCGGGGGCTACAATGAGCAGTTCTTC,CSAPNLYTSGGYNEQFF
TRBV20-1,few,TRBJ2-5,NA,TGCAGTGCTACTCAGGGGGGTCAAGAGACCCAGTACTTC,CSATQGGQETQYF
TRBV7-9,many,TRBJ1-1,NA,TGTGCCAGCACCGGGAGGTTTTCCACTGAAGCTTTCTTT,CASTGRFSTEAFF
TRBV12-3/TRBV12-4,few,TRBJ1-6,NA,TGTGCCAGCAGATCGGAGCGGGGGTATAATTCACCCCTCCACTTT,CASRSERGYNSPLHF
TRBV20-1,NA,TRBJ1-4,TRBD1,TGCAGTGCTACGACCGGGACAGCTAATGAAAAACTGTTTTTT,CSATTGTANEKLFF
TRBV5-1,few,TRBJ2-2,NA,TGCGCCAGCAGCTTGGAAGGCGGACAGAACACCGGGGAGCTGTTTTTT,CASSLEGGQNTGELFF
TRBV2,NA,TRBJ2-7,NA,TGTGCCAGCAGTGCGTCCGTAGCTGACAACCTAGTGGGGTTCTACGAGCAGTACTTC,CASSASVADNLVGFYEQYF
TRBV7-9,few,TRBJ1-2,NA,TGTGCCAGCAGCTCGCTAGACAGTCTTGCCCCCTATGGCTACACCTTC,CASSSLDSLAPYGYTF